Below, 19 T cell receptor beta chains from the same sample are listed, as sequenced in a study of Graves' ophthalmopathy and Graves' hyperthyroidism. RNA transcripts served as template for amplifying TCR beta CDR3 sequences. First-round RT-PCR with HTBI primers preceded a second-round multiplex PCR. TCRdb fed the multiplex PCR reads into MiXCR, producing one record per CDR3 protein. The top ten clones hold less than 4.5% of a sample with a few hundred thousand distinct CDR3 sequences, about 35% of them seen once. The sequenced sample was peripheral blood or thyroid tissue (not recorded which). These receptors were taken from an adult man with Graves' hyperthyroidism.

This clonotype was picked up a small number of times. The CDR3 is CASSSTGGSEETQYF. CDR3 bases: TGTGCCAGCTCATCGACAGGGGGCTCGGAAGAGACCCAGTACTTC. The chain carries TRBV18 and TRBJ2-5; 10 nucleotides match TRBD1. In germline, CDR1 is KGHSH, CDR2 LQKENI. J lost 3 bases, V lost 5 bases, and 6 bases had no gene match. The CDR3 runs to 15 residues. Based on the CDR3 plus reference TRBV18 and TRBJ2-5, the full variable domain is NAGVMQNPRHLVRRRGQEARLRCSPMKGHSHVYWYRQLPEEGLKFMVYLQKENIIDESGMPKERFSAEFPKEGPSILRIQQVVRGDSAAYFCASSSTGGSEETQYFGPGTRLLVL.

This clonotype appeared many times. DNA for the CDR3: TGCAGCGTTGTAGGATTCGGGGGAACGAGAAACTCCTACGAGCAGTACTTC. Translating gives CSVVGFGGTRNSYEQYF. V gene TRBV29-1 combines with J gene TRBJ2-7; TRBD2 might be the D (6 bases). The germline V gene encodes CDR1 SQVTM and CDR2 ANQGSEA. The CDR3 has 17 residues. Trimming pared 4 bases from V and 0 bases from J, leaving 22 bases between.

This clonotype was counted between two and nine times. This chain connects TRBV9 to TRBJ2-7, with 10 bases aligning to TRBD2. The end of the DNA is better explained by TRBJ2-1, so the J call may be wrong. This CDR3 has 15 amino acids. Germline V gives CDR1 SGDLS, CDR2 YYNGEE. CDR3 residues: CASSVASGGAYEQFF. CDR3 nucleotide sequence: TGTGCCAGCAGCGTAGCCAGCGGGGGGGCATATGAGCAGTTCTTC.

This clonotype was counted ten times or more. The rearrangement joins TRBV5-4 to TRBJ1-2; 7 bases are a match to TRBD1. Looked up from germline, CDR1 is SGHNT and CDR2 is YYREEE (reference sequence). Germline trimming cut 1 base from V and 4 bases from J; bases unmatched to any gene: 10. CDR3 length: 16 amino acids. CDR3 amino acids: CASSLTGAGGGYGYTF. DNA of the CDR3: TGTGCCAGCAGCTTGACAGGGGCCGGGGGTGGCTATGGCTACACCTTC. Using reference TRBV5-4 and TRBJ1-2 for the parts outside the CDR3, the full variable domain is ETGVTQSPTHLIKTRGQQVTLRCSSQSGHNTVSWYQQALGQGPQFIFQYYREEENGRGNFPPRFSGLQFPNYSSELNVNALELDDSALYLCASSLTGAGGGYGYTFGSGTRLTVV.

This clonotype was picked up many times. CDR3 amino acids: CASSARLAAGELFF. The CDR3 DNA follows: TGTGCCAGCAGTGCGCGACTAGCCGCCGGGGAGCTGTTTTTT. This chain uses TRBV25-1 with TRBJ2-2, with 7 nucleotides matching TRBD2. Germline-derived CDR1 and CDR2 are MGHDK and SYGVNS. V gave up 4 bases and J gave up 6 bases; unmatched junction bases: 5. This CDR3 region has 14 residues.

This clonotype was recorded many times. J is TRBJ1-2 and V is TRBV7-9; 10 bases match TRBD1. Germline loops: CDR1 SEHNR, CDR2 FQNEAQ (reference sequence). The CDR3 totals 16 residues. With V trimmed by 5 bases and J by 4 bases, 10 bases remained unmatched. In DNA form, the CDR3 reads TGTGCCAGCAGCCTCAACCGGGACAGGGGCACCTATGGCTACACCTTC. Its translation: CASSLNRDRGTYGYTF.

For this clonotype: Because the CDR3 is missing its conserved closing phenylalanine or tryptophan, this is likely a read error. It is unclear where the CDR3 begins or ends on the DNA, so no DNA is shown, and the CDR3 is as TCRdb lists it. The chain links TRBV9 to TRBJ2-6; the tabulated D call, TRBD1, remains unverified against the DNA. CDR1 and CDR2 from the germline V gene are SGDLS and YYNGEE. The CDR3 extends over 9 residues, inclusive of both ends. CDR3 residues: CASSLGAGV.

The chain joins TRBV20-1 to TRBJ2-7; 7 bases map to TRBD2. The CDR3 covers 13 residues. Germline values: CDR1 DFQATT, CDR2 SNEGSKA (reference sequence). Trimming cost V 2 bases and J 7 bases; bases outside gene matches: 8. DNA of the CDR3: TGCAGTGCTAGACGGGGCGGGAGAGAAGAGCAGTACTTC. Translated, it gives CSARRGGREEQYF.

On this clonotype itself: Given a much more abundant clone one base away, this may be a read error. V usage is TRBV7-9 and J usage is TRBJ1-2; D uncertain. The CDR3 extends over 15 amino acids. The V and J ends lost 6 bases and 2 bases respectively, with 16 bases between them. The germline V gene has CDR1 SEHNR and CDR2 FQNEAQ (reference sequence). CDR3 sequence (DNA): TGTGCCAGCAGACTAGGTGCGGTGGCGAACTATGGCTACACCTTC. Protein: CASRLGAVANYGYTF.

The rearrangement joins TRBV7-9 to TRBJ2-2; TRBD1 matches at 7 bases. This CDR3 has 15 amino acids. V lost 5 bases and J lost 3; bases outside the gene matches: 6. CDR1 and CDR2 (germline): SEHNR, FQNEAQ (reference sequence). CDR3 sequence: CASSATGVDTGELFF. In DNA form, the CDR3 reads TGTGCCAGCAGCGCAACAGGGGTCGACACCGGGGAGCTGTTTTTT.

This chain joins TRBV29-1 and TRBJ1-3; unclear D gene. Trimming cost V 4 bases and J 2 bases, with 3 bases left between them. Germline V gives CDR1 SQVTM, CDR2 ANQGSEA. CDR3 length: 11 residues. The CDR3 DNA is TGCAGCGTTGTCCCTGGAAACACCATATATTTT. Protein: CSVVPGNTIYF.

This clonotype came up a few times. A junction end diverges from the germline sequence, so it may reflect a read error. V and J are TRBV2 and TRBJ1-1; tentative D call: TRBD1 (6 bases). There are 14 residues in the CDR3. Germline CDR1 is SNHLY and CDR2 is FYNNEI. CDR3 loop: CASSTGTLNTEASF. The CDR3 DNA follows: TGTGCCAGCAGTACCGGGACACTAAACACTGAAGCTTCCTTT.

The chain employs TRBV5-1 and TRBJ2-2; D is possibly TRBD1 (5 bases). Germline V gene lookup returns CDR1 SGHRS and CDR2 YFSETQ. This CDR3 has 16 residues. V lost 4 bases and J 4 bases, leaving 17 bases between the germline ends. The CDR3 here is CASSPAPARATGELFF. DNA of the CDR3: TGCGCCAGCAGCCCGGCCCCTGCCAGGGCCACCGGGGAGCTGTTTTTT.

This chain uses TRBV2 with TRBJ2-2; D uncertain. In germline, CDR1 is SNHLY, CDR2 FYNNEI. The CDR3 contains 15 residues. Trimming pared 0 bases from V and 4 bases from J, leaving 9 bases between. The CDR3 nucleotides are TGTGCCAGCAGTGAAGCAGGGATGCCCACCGGGGAGCTGTTTTTT. Its protein is CASSEAGMPTGELFF. Together with reference TRBV2 and TRBJ2-2, the CDR3 gives the full variable domain: EPEVTQTPSHQVTQMGQEVILRCVPISNHLYFYWYRQILGQKVEFLVSFYNNEISEKSEIFDDQFSVERPDGSNFTLKIRSTKLEDSAMYFCASSEAGMPTGELFFGEGSRLTVL.

V usage is TRBV7-9 and J usage is TRBJ1-1, with a tentative D call TRBD1 (6 bases). Germline V gene lookup returns CDR1 SEHNR and CDR2 FQNEAQ (reference sequence). The CDR3 consists of 14 residues. V lost 3 bases, J lost 6 bases, and 14 bases lay in between. This CDR3 reads CASSLVRGISEAFF. The CDR3 nucleotides read TGTGCCAGCAGCTTGGTGAGGGGGATATCTGAAGCTTTCTTT.

This clonotype came up a few times. At one end, the junction sequence differs from germline, possibly due to a read error. In DNA, the CDR3 is TGCGCCAGCAGCCAGTACAGGGGGCGAAGTTCCGCCAATTCACCCCTCCACTTT. Translation gives CASSQYRGRSSANSPLHF. The chain carries TRBV7-9 and TRBJ1-6; 9 positions agree with TRBD1. CDR1 and CDR2 from the germline V gene are SEHNR and FQNEAQ (reference sequence). The CDR3 covers 18 residues.

This clonotype was seen ten or more times. The genes are TRBV2 and TRBJ2-2; no definite D call. The germline V and J ends were trimmed by 7 bases and 4 bases, with 10 bases remaining between them. The CDR3 spans 13 residues. From germline, CDR1 is SNHLY and CDR2 FYNNEI. The CDR3 loop reads CASTEHLTGELFF. Written as DNA, the CDR3 is TGTGCCAGCACCGAACACCTCACCGGGGAGCTGTTTTTT. The full variable domain, rest sourced from reference TRBV2 and TRBJ2-2, is EPEVTQTPSHQVTQMGQEVILRCVPISNHLYFYWYRQILGQKVEFLVSFYNNEISEKSEIFDDQFSVERPDGSNFTLKIRSTKLEDSAMYFCASTEHLTGELFFGEGSRLTVL.

The rearrangement joins TRBV9 to TRBJ1-2; maybe TRBD1 (6 bases). V gave up 1 base and J gave up 7 bases, with 14 bases separating them. Germline-derived CDR1 and CDR2 are SGDLS and YYNGEE. The CDR3 covers 14 residues. The CDR3 coding sequence is TGTGCCAGCAGCGTACACAGGGAATTTGGTGGCTACACCTTC. This encodes CASSVHREFGGYTF.

This clonotype was observed once. The CDR3 spells CASSPLVRFGANVLTF. In DNA form, the CDR3 reads TGTGCCAGCAGTCCCCTAGTGCGATTTGGGGCCAACGTCCTGACTTTC. This rearrangement joins TRBV25-1 to TRBJ2-6; D not resolved. CDR1 is MGHDK, CDR2 SYGVNS, per germline. V lost 5 bases and J 3 bases, leaving 14 bases between the germline ends. The CDR3 extends over 16 amino acids.